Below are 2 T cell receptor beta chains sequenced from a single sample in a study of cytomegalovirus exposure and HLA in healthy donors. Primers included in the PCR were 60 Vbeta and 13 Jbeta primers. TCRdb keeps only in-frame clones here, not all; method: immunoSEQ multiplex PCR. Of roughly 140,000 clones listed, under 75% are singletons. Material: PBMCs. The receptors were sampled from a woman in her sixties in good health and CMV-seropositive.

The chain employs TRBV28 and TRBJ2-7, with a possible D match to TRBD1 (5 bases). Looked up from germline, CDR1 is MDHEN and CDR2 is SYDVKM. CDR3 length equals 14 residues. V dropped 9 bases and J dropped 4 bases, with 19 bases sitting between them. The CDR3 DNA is TGTGCCAGTAGCCCCCAGGGCCACGGGTACGAGCAGTACTTC. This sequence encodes CASSPQGHGYEQYF.

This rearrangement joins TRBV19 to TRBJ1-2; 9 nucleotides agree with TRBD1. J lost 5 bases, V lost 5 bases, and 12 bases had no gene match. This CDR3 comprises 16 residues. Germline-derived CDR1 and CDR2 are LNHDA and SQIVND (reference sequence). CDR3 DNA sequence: TGTGCCAGTAGTTCGCGGCGGGACAGGGTGAATTATGGCTACACCTTC. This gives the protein CASSSRRDRVNYGYTF.